The rows below give T cell receptor beta chains drawn from one sample of a study of response to subunit inactivated influenza vaccine. In TCRdb, the RT-PCR reads were re-called with MiXCR into one record per CDR3 protein. Altogether roughly 500,000 distinct CDR3 sequences are present, 20% to 25% being singletons, with the ten largest covering 2.5% to 3.5%. The sample was also linked to a second study, of T cells expressing NK-cell markers.

The source material was CD4+ T cells sorted from PBMCs, sampled approximately 12 days after vaccination. These receptors all stem from a man aged 50 to 59 who received an inactivated influenza vaccine. Both conserved end residues are part of each CDR3. A D gene is named only where the DNA matches it firmly. Clone size is not always given. Where it is, it says once, few, many or a class for expanded clones.

d_call clone_size j_call v_call cdr3_nt cdr3_aa
NA NA TRBJ2-1 TRBV10-3 TGTGCCATCAGTGAGCCTGGTGGGGTGGCTGAGCAGTTCTTC CAISEPGGVAEQFF
NA few TRBJ2-5 TRBV10-2 TGCGCCAGCAGTGAGTCTCGGGGACGGCAACAAGAGACCCAGTACTTC CASSESRGRQQETQYF
TRBD1 few TRBJ2-7 TRBV2 TGTGCCAGCAGCGATATACAGGGGGCGGCCTACGAGCAGTACTTC CASSDIQGAAYEQYF
TRBD2 few TRBJ2-1 TRBV6-5 TGTGCCAGCAGTTACTCGATGGGGAGGGGCCGATACAATGAGCAGTTCTTC CASSYSMGRGRYNEQFF
TRBD2 few TRBJ2-1 TRBV15 TGTGCCACCAGCAGAGATCGTTCTAGCGGGAGCTACAATGAGCAGTTCTTC CATSRDRSSGSYNEQFF
TRBD2 NA TRBJ2-1 TRBV12-3/TRBV12-4 TGTGCCAGCAGTACCCGGACTAGCAGCAATGAGCAGTTCTTC CASSTRTSSNEQFF
NA few TRBJ2-7 TRBV7-9 TGTGCCAGCAGCAAAATGACCGAGCAGTACTTC CASSKMTEQYF
NA few TRBJ2-3 TRBV10-3 TGTGCCATCGGGCAGGGGCCAGATACGCAGTATTTT CAIGQGPDTQYF
TRBD1 NA TRBJ2-1 TRBV12-3/TRBV12-4 TGTGCCAGCAGTTTAAAAAGACAGGGGGCTGGACTTGAGCAGTTCTTC CASSLKRQGAGLEQFF
TRBD1 NA TRBJ1-5 TRBV20-1 TGCAGTGCGGGGGCTCGCGGACAGGGTCATCAGCCCCAGCATTTT CSAGARGQGHQPQHF
NA NA TRBJ1-5 TRBV9 TGTGCCAGCAGCGTCGCAGGGTTGGACAATCAGCCCCAGCATTTT CASSVAGLDNQPQHF
NA few TRBJ1-2 TRBV3-1 TGTGCCAGCAGCCAAGATAACAGGCCGACCTATGGCTACACCTTC CASSQDNRPTYGYTF
NA NA TRBJ2-3 TRBV12-3/TRBV12-4 TGTGCCAGCACCCGAATGGGACTGAGAGATACGCAGTATTTT CASTRMGLRDTQYF
TRBD1 NA TRBJ2-3 TRBV11-1 TGTGCCAGCAGCCCCCCGGCGGCGGGACAGGGACGCACAGATACGCAGTATTTT CASSPPAAGQGRTDTQYF
NA few TRBJ2-1 TRBV7-3 TGTGCCAGCAGCTTAGGCGGAATTCGTAACAATGAGCAGTTCTTC CASSLGGIRNNEQFF
NA NA TRBJ2-5 TRBV7-2 TGTGCCAGCAGCTTAAACACACAAGAGACCCAGTACTTC CASSLNTQETQYF
TRBD1 NA TRBJ2-5 TRBV19 TGTGCCAGTAGTGTCGACAGGGGGCGAGTAGAGACCCAGTACTTC CASSVDRGRVETQYF
NA many TRBJ2-1 TRBV7-9 TGTGCCAGCAGCTTAGCTGTCGTTGAGCAGTTCTTC CASSLAVVEQFF
TRBD2 NA TRBJ2-7 TRBV6-1 TGTGCCAGCGGTAAGGCGGGGGCCTACGAGCAGTACTTC CASGKAGAYEQYF
NA many TRBJ2-5 TRBV2 TGTGCCAGCAGTGAATTGGGGACAAGGCAAGAGACCCAGTACTTC CASSELGTRQETQYF
NA NA TRBJ2-7 TRBV18 TGTGCCAGCTCACCCAACGCAGGGTCCTACGAGCAGTACTTC CASSPNAGSYEQYF
NA many TRBJ2-1 TRBV6-2/TRBV6-3 TGTGCCAGCAGTTCCCCTAGCGAGGAGCAGTTCTTC CASSSPSEEQFF
TRBD2 once TRBJ2-7 TRBV11-1 TGTGCCGCCAAACTAGCGGGAGGGAACGAGCAGTACTTC CAAKLAGGNEQYF